Below, 20 T cell receptor beta chains from the same sample are listed, as sequenced in a study of T cells in tuberculosis. Assay used: immunoSEQ multiplex PCR; TCRdb lists only in-frame clones, some missing. In the table there are fewer than 40,000 clones, roughly 95% of which are singletons. Sequenced sample: PBMCs. The receptors come from a donor aged 10-29 years with latent tuberculosis or without tuberculosis infection.

The V and J genes are TRBV6-4 and TRBJ2-2; TRBD2 matches 7 bases. CDR1 is MRHNA and CDR2 is SNTAGT in the germline V gene. Trimming cost V 9 bases and J 6 bases; bases outside gene matches: 10. CDR3 length: 14 residues. The CDR3 protein is CASSLQRESGELFF. The CDR3 coding sequence is TGTGCCAGTTCCCTCCAGCGGGAATCCGGGGAGCTGTTTTTT.

The chain has TRBV7-2 and TRBJ2-3, with TRBD1 as a possible D gene (5 bases). The ends were cut back, 0 bases at V and 1 base at J, with 11 bases in the middle. The CDR3 extends over 16 amino acids. Germline CDR1 is SGHTA and CDR2 is FQGNSA. CDR3: CASSLAGDGGTDTQYF. DNA for the CDR3: TGTGCCAGCAGCTTAGCAGGGGATGGGGGCACAGATACGCAGTATTTT. The whole variable domain, filled in from reference TRBV7-2 and TRBJ2-3, reads GAGVSQSPSNKVTEKGKDVELRCDPISGHTALYWYRQSLGQGLEFLIYFQGNSAPDKSGLPSDRFSAERTGGSVSTLTIQRTQQEDSAVYLCASSLAGDGGTDTQYFGPGTRLTVL.

By share, this clone ranks as large. V is TRBV18 and J is TRBJ1-1; TRBD1 is a possible D gene (5 bases). V lost 4 bases, J lost 1 base, and 16 bases lay in between. Germline V gene lookup returns CDR1 KGHSH and CDR2 LQKENI. The CDR3 length is 16 residues. DNA for the CDR3: TGTGCCAGCTCACTGTCGCAGGGCAGGAGGAACACTGAAGCTTTCTTT. Its translation: CASSLSQGRRNTEAFF.

CDR3 in amino acids: CASSGFLTGELFF. In DNA, the CDR3 is TGTGCCAGCAGTGGCTTCCTCACCGGGGAGCTGTTTTTT. The genes are TRBV27 and TRBJ2-2; no clear D. The CDR3 loop spans 13 amino acids. V gave up 5 bases and J gave up 4 bases, with 8 bases separating them. CDR1 is MNHEY, CDR2 SMNVEV, per germline (reference sequence).

The J gene is TRBJ2-7, the V gene TRBV29-1; D remains unclear. The V end lost 5 bases, the J end lost 5 bases, and 10 bases lay between the germline ends. CDR1 is SQVTM and CDR2 is ANQGSEA in the germline V gene. This CDR3 region has 11 residues. CDR3 sequence reads: CSVTWRHEQYF. The CDR3 DNA reads TGCAGCGTTACGTGGAGACACGAGCAGTACTTC.

This clone was detected only once. The chain uses TRBV2 and TRBJ2-1; TRBD1 aligns across 9 bases. With 6 bases clipped from V and 8 bases from J, the junction kept 8 bases outside the gene matches. The CDR3 sequence is 14 residues long. Germline V gene data show CDR1 as SNHLY and CDR2 as FYNNEI. The CDR3 protein is CASSVDRGEDEQFF. The CDR3 nucleotides read TGTGCCAGCAGCGTGGACAGGGGAGAGGATGAGCAGTTCTTC.

Note on this clone: One end of the junction fails to match germline, which may point to a read error. The chain joins TRBV10-3 to TRBJ2-7; the D is unclear. This CDR3 comprises 15 residues. Germline assignment: CDR1 ENHRY and CDR2 SYGVKD. The CDR3 DNA reads TGTGCCATAAGTGGAGTAGACACCGCCAACTACGAGCAGTACTTC. It translates to CAISGVDTANYEQYF.

J is TRBJ2-3 and V is TRBV11-2, with D maybe TRBD2 (5 bases). There are 15 residues in the CDR3. V lost 4 bases and J 5 bases, leaving 16 bases between the germline ends. Per germline, CDR1 SGHAT and CDR2 FQNNGV. The CDR3 here is CASSSPPTGIDTQYF. CDR3 nucleotide sequence: TGTGCCAGCAGCTCACCCCCCACGGGGATAGATACGCAGTATTTT. The complete variable domain, with remaining parts taken from reference TRBV11-2 and TRBJ2-3, reads EAGVAQSPRYKIIEKRQSVAFWCNPISGHATLYWYQQILGQGPKLLIQFQNNGVVDDSQLPKDRFSAERLKGVDSTLKIQPAKLEDSAVYLCASSSPPTGIDTQYFGPGTRLTVL.

This clone has just one count. The chain couples TRBV28 to TRBJ2-3, with 8 bases identical to TRBD2. CDR3 length equals 16 residues. Germline CDR1 is MDHEN and CDR2 is SYDVKM. V lost 8 bases and J lost 2; bases outside the gene matches: 12. The chain's CDR3 is CASREGGRGFTDTQYF. CDR3 coding DNA: TGTGCCAGCCGGGAGGGGGGAAGGGGATTCACAGATACGCAGTATTTT.

The V call is TRBV6-6, the J call TRBJ1-3; 7 bases are shared with TRBD1. V dropped 2 bases and J dropped 3; count of bases not matched to a gene: 4. Germline loops: CDR1 MNHNY, CDR2 SVGAGI (reference sequence). The CDR3 runs to 15 residues. The CDR3 is CASSYDRDHGNTIYF. CDR3 coding DNA: TGTGCCAGCAGTTACGACAGGGACCATGGAAACACCATATATTTT.

The sample holds a few counts of this clone. The chain carries TRBV29-1 and TRBJ2-1; 7 bases are a match to TRBD1. The CDR3 runs 12 residues. CDR1 and CDR2 from the germline V gene are SQVTM and ANQGSEA. Trimming at V came to 5 bases and at J to 15 bases, leaving 13 bases not matched to a gene. The CDR3: CSVPSDRTTLFF. Written as DNA, the CDR3 is TGCAGCGTTCCTTCGGACAGGACAACCTTGTTCTTC.

The rearrangement uses TRBV11-3 and TRBJ2-2; TRBD1 matches 11 bases. Trimming at V came to 5 bases and at J to 1 base, leaving 3 bases not matched to a gene. The CDR3 is 16 residues long. Germline V CDR1 and CDR2: SGHNT, YENEEA. The CDR3 sequence is CASSPGQGENTGELFF. The CDR3 DNA reads as TGTGCCAGCAGCCCGGGACAGGGGGAGAACACCGGGGAGCTGTTTTTT.

The chain carries TRBV6-5 and TRBJ2-1; TRBD2 matches at 13 bases. Germline CDR1 is MNHEY and CDR2 is SVGAGI. This CDR3 is built from 14 residues. J gave up 5 bases and V 10 bases, and 5 bases lay outside the gene matches. Here the CDR3 DNA reads TGTGCCACCTTGGGACTAGCGGGAAACAATGAGCAGTTCTTC. Protein: CATLGLAGNNEQFF.

The chain couples TRBV4-1 to TRBJ2-1; no definite D call. CDR3 length: 17 residues. Trimming shortened V by 2 bases and J by 10 bases, and 24 bases separated the two germline ends. The V gene's germline CDR1 is MGHRA and CDR2 YSYEKL. CDR3 DNA: TGCGCCAGCAGCCAATCCAGGTTACACAAGAACCTTGGGGAGCAGTTCTTC. It specifies CASSQSRLHKNLGEQFF.

This clone has a single count. The chain carries TRBV4-1 and TRBJ2-5; D is uncertain. V was trimmed by 2 bases and J by 5 bases, leaving 15 bases between them. This CDR3 has 15 residues. Germline CDR1 and CDR2: MGHRA and YSYEKL. The CDR3 coding sequence is TGCGCCAGCAGCCAACGACTCCTTAGATCGGAGACCCAGTACTTC. This codes for CASSQRLLRSETQYF.

The rearrangement links TRBV7-9 to TRBJ2-5; the D gene is possibly TRBD1 (6 bases). The germline V gene encodes CDR1 SEHNR and CDR2 FQNEAQ (reference sequence). Trimming left V 10 bases short and J 2 bases short, with 14 bases between. The CDR3 extends over 13 amino acids. The CDR3 loop is CAKRIGQQETQYF. Here the CDR3 DNA reads TGTGCCAAGAGGATTGGACAGCAAGAGACCCAGTACTTC.

The gene calls are TRBV15 and TRBJ2-5, with 7 nucleotides matching TRBD1. Trimming took 1 base from V and 3 from J; bases not matched to a gene: 14. The CDR3 contains 18 residues. CDR1 LNHNV and CDR2 YYDKDF come from the germline V gene (reference sequence). The CDR3 spells CATSRVGIRQGLKETQYF. As DNA, the CDR3 is TGTGCCACCAGCAGAGTAGGTATTCGACAGGGTTTGAAAGAGACCCAGTACTTC.

V is TRBV19 and J is TRBJ2-4, with D possibly being TRBD1 (6 bases). Trimming took off 1 base at V and 0 bases at J, with 10 bases between the two ends. This CDR3 comprises 16 residues. The V gene's germline CDR1 is LNHDA and CDR2 SQIVND (reference sequence). Here the CDR3 reads CASSIVAGVAKNIQYF. The CDR3 coding sequence is TGTGCCAGTAGTATAGTGGCAGGGGTAGCCAAAAACATTCAGTACTTC.

This chain joins TRBV5-1 and TRBJ2-3; D not certain. V lost 2 bases and J 2 bases, leaving 12 bases between the germline ends. This CDR3 has 15 amino acids. Germline V gene lookup returns CDR1 SGHRS and CDR2 YFSETQ. This CDR3 reads CASSLVQAFTDTQYF. The CDR3 nucleotides are TGCGCCAGCAGCTTAGTGCAGGCTTTCACAGATACGCAGTATTTT.

The CDR3 DNA is TGTGCCAGCAGCCGACCGGGACTAGGCTACGAGCAGTACTTC. Protein product: CASSRPGLGYEQYF. The J gene is TRBJ2-7, the V gene TRBV5-4; 8 bases map to TRBD2. V was pared by 4 bases and J by 3 bases, with 6 bases of the junction left unmatched. The germline V gene has CDR1 SGHNT and CDR2 YYREEE (reference sequence). This CDR3 has 14 residues.